Below, 30 T cell receptor beta chains from the same sample are listed, as sequenced in a study of CD4 T cells in relation to SARS-CoV-2 and coronaviruses. The assay was immunoSEQ multiplex PCR, and TCRdb's table has in-frame clones only and misses some. The sample records tens of thousands of clones, roughly 80% being singletons. These TCRs are of unknown antigen specificity. Sequencing was carried out using memory CD4+ T cells from PBMCs, cultured in vitro. The receptors originated from an adult with COVID-19.

The table lists this clone with a few counts. The chain carries TRBV6-5 and TRBJ2-1; D not resolved. This CDR3 has 13 amino acids. V lost 4 bases and J 5 bases, leaving 9 bases between the germline ends. Germline V CDR1 and CDR2: MNHEY, SVGAGI. This CDR3 is CASSSQSHNEQFF. The CDR3 DNA reads TGTGCCAGCAGTTCGCAATCGCACAATGAGCAGTTCTTC.

This clone occurred once. This chain uses TRBV9 with TRBJ2-5; D tentatively reads TRBD1 or TRBD2 (5 bases each). The CDR3 runs to 14 residues. V dropped 4 bases and J dropped 4 bases, with 14 bases sitting between them. CDR1 is SGDLS, CDR2 YYNGEE, per germline. The CDR3 region has the DNA TGTGCCAGCAGCCCCTTTAGAGGGGTAGAGACCCAGTACTTC. Protein sequence: CASSPFRGVETQYF. Full variable domain (outside the CDR3, taken from reference TRBV9 and TRBJ2-5): DSGVTQTPKHLITATGQRVTLRCSPRSGDLSVYWYQQSLDQGLQFLIQYYNGEERAKGNILERFSAQQFPDLHSELNLSSLELGDSALYFCASSPFRGVETQYFGPGTRLLVL.

The V and J genes are TRBV28 and TRBJ2-7; D gene unclear. The CDR3 totals 10 residues. Trimming pared 5 bases from V and 3 bases from J, leaving 2 bases between. The germline CDR1 and CDR2 sequences are MDHEN and SYDVKM. The CDR3 loop is CASSRYEQYF. Written as DNA, the CDR3 is TGTGCCAGCAGTCGCTACGAGCAGTACTTC.

The chain couples TRBV28 to TRBJ2-7; the D is unclear. Germline loops: CDR1 MDHEN, CDR2 SYDVKM. V lost 5 bases, J lost 7 bases, and 15 bases lay in between. This CDR3 has 13 residues. The CDR3 coding sequence is TGTGCCAGCAGTAGATCTGTGGTTGAGGAGCAGTACTTC. It codes for CASSRSVVEEQYF.

The V gene is TRBV7-9, the J gene TRBJ2-3; perhaps D is TRBD1 or TRBD2 (6 bases each). Germline CDR1 is SEHNR and CDR2 is FQNEAQ (reference sequence). The CDR3 is 15 amino acids. Trimming removed 6 bases from V and 3 bases from J, with 16 bases in between. Here the CDR3 DNA reads TGTGCCAGCAGAAGTGGGGGGCGCCTGACAGATACGCAGTATTTT. Amino acid sequence: CASRSGGRLTDTQYF.

This clone rates as large. The V gene is TRBV4-1, the J gene TRBJ2-1; possible D gene TRBD1, 6 bases. The CDR3 sequence is 14 residues long. CDR1 is MGHRA and CDR2 is YSYEKL in the germline V gene. V was clipped by 4 bases and J by 4 bases, with 11 bases between them. CDR3 in amino acids: CASSPWDNYNEQFF. The DNA of the CDR3 is TGCGCCAGCAGCCCCTGGGACAATTACAATGAGCAGTTCTTC.

V gene TRBV3-1 (or the pseudogene TRBV3-2) combines with J gene TRBJ2-7, with 9 bases identical to TRBD1. The ends lost 4 bases at V and 6 bases at J; junction bases unmatched: 7. The CDR3 has 14 residues. Germline CDR1 reads LGHDT; CDR2 reads YNNKEL (reference sequence). The CDR3: CASSRTGTGSEQYF. The DNA of the CDR3 is TGTGCCAGCAGCCGCACCGGGACAGGGTCCGAGCAGTACTTC.

This clone came up a few times. This chain links TRBV11-2 with TRBJ2-1; 11 bases line up with TRBD2. The CDR3 is 15 amino acids. Germline values: CDR1 SGHAT, CDR2 FQNNGV. J gave up 8 bases and V 1 base, and 4 bases lay outside the gene matches. The CDR3 loop reads CASSLALAGVDEQFF. CDR3 DNA: TGTGCCAGCAGCTTAGCACTAGCGGGAGTTGATGAGCAGTTCTTC. Based on the CDR3 plus reference TRBV11-2 and TRBJ2-1, the full variable domain is EAGVAQSPRYKIIEKRQSVAFWCNPISGHATLYWYQQILGQGPKLLIQFQNNGVVDDSQLPKDRFSAERLKGVDSTLKIQPAKLEDSAVYLCASSLALAGVDEQFFGPGTRLTVL.

Relative to its sample, this clone is medium-sized. The chain uses TRBV4-1 and TRBJ1-5, with no clear D. The germline V gene encodes CDR1 MGHRA and CDR2 YSYEKL. V lost 1 base and J lost 6, with 22 bases in between. This CDR3 region has 18 residues. The CDR3 loop reads CASSQVDMGMSAGQPQHF. The CDR3, as DNA: TGCGCCAGCAGCCAAGTCGACATGGGCATGAGCGCGGGTCAGCCCCAGCATTTT.

V gene TRBV6-4 combines with J gene TRBJ2-2, with 10 bases that match TRBD2. The CDR3 spans 15 residues. After removal of 5 bases from V and 6 bases from J, the junction contained 6 bases not matched to a gene. Germline CDR1 reads MRHNA; CDR2 reads SNTAGT. The CDR3 DNA reads TGTGCCAGCAGTCCTCTAGCGGGAGAATCCGGGGAGCTGTTTTTT. This sequence encodes CASSPLAGESGELFF.

The chain has TRBV2 and TRBJ1-2; 10 bases are shared with TRBD1. Trimming cost V 5 bases and J 4 bases; bases outside gene matches: 10. Looked up from germline, CDR1 is SNHLY and CDR2 is FYNNEI. The CDR3 is 16 residues long. The CDR3 protein is CASSTLTGGDGYGYTF. The CDR3 coding sequence is TGTGCCAGCAGTACCCTGACAGGGGGCGATGGCTATGGCTACACCTTC.

V usage is TRBV9 and J usage is TRBJ2-7, with 7 bases fitting TRBD2. CDR1 and CDR2 (germline): SGDLS, YYNGEE. The V segment lost 0 bases and the J segment 3 bases; nucleotides outside the gene matches: 6. The CDR3 runs to 15 residues. DNA of the CDR3: TGTGCCAGCAGCGTAGAACCGGGACTATACTACGAGCAGTACTTC. The encoded protein is CASSVEPGLYYEQYF.

This chain uses TRBV5-1 with TRBJ2-5; D possibly uses TRBD1 or TRBD2 (5 bases each). V lost 0 bases to trimming and J lost 5 bases, with 8 bases between them. CDR3 size: 13 residues. In germline, CDR1 is SGHRS, CDR2 YFSETQ. CDR3 coding DNA: TGCGCCAGCAGCTTGGCCGGGGACGAGACCCAGTACTTC. It yields the protein CASSLAGDETQYF.

This chain uses TRBV4-1 with TRBJ2-3; D is ambiguous. CDR3 length equals 12 residues. V was clipped by 4 bases and J by 6 bases, with 8 bases between them. Germline CDR1 is MGHRA and CDR2 is YSYEKL. The CDR3 bases are TGCGCCAGCAGCCCAGCTCGGGATACGCAGTATTTT. Translation gives CASSPARDTQYF.

The chain combines TRBV6-5 with TRBJ2-1; 12 positions agree with TRBD2. The CDR3 totals 15 residues. V lost 6 bases and J lost 7; bases outside the gene matches: 7. Per the germline V gene, CDR1 is MNHEY and CDR2 is SVGAGI. CDR3 bases: TGTGCCAGCAGCGAGACTAGCGGGAGTTTTAATGAGCAGTTCTTC. Protein: CASSETSGSFNEQFF.

The chain uses TRBV6-2 or TRBV6-3 and TRBJ2-7; 7 positions match TRBD2. The junction had 8 bases not matched to a gene; V was cut back by 2 bases and J by 4 bases. This CDR3 has 15 residues. Germline assignment: CDR1 MNHEY and CDR2 SVGEGT. In DNA form, the CDR3 reads TGTGCCAGCAGTTACGGCGGGAGTGTTATGTACGAGCAGTACTTC. It specifies CASSYGGSVMYEQYF.

This chain connects TRBV18 to TRBJ2-5; D is unclear. CDR1 is KGHSH and CDR2 is LQKENI in the germline V gene. Trimming took 0 bases from V and 4 from J, leaving 15 bases between them. The CDR3 sequence is 16 residues long. CDR3 DNA sequence: TGTGCCAGCTCACCACCGAACAGCCTGGGGTCAGAGACCCAGTACTTC. Translation gives CASSPPNSLGSETQYF.

CDR3 region: CASSLTTGANEQYF. As DNA, the CDR3 is TGTGCCAGCAGTTTAACTACAGGGGCGAACGAGCAGTACTTC. The chain links TRBV28 to TRBJ2-7, with 7 positions matching TRBD1. The J segment lost 5 bases and the V segment lost 2 bases, leaving 6 bases of the junction unmatched. Germline CDR1 MDHEN, CDR2 SYDVKM. The CDR3 consists of 14 residues. Full variable domain (missing parts from reference TRBV28 and TRBJ2-7): DVKVTQSSRYLVKRTGEKVFLECVQDMDHENMFWYRQDPGLGLRLIYFSYDVKMKEKGDIPEGYSVSREKKERFSLILESASTNQTSMYLCASSLTTGANEQYFGPGTRLTVT.

This clone was counted only a few times. The J gene is TRBJ1-1, the V gene TRBV30; no clear D. Germline V CDR1 and CDR2: GTSNPN, SVGIG (reference sequence). The CDR3 covers 13 residues. V lost 2 bases and J 1 base, leaving 8 bases between the germline ends. The CDR3 loop is CAWSLNSNTEAFF. The CDR3 DNA reads TGTGCCTGGAGTCTAAACTCGAACACTGAAGCTTTCTTT.

The CDR3 DNA is TGTGCCAGTAGTGCAGGGAGGAGTAACTATGGCTACACCTTC. Amino acids: CASSAGRSNYGYTF. The chain is built from TRBV19 and TRBJ1-2; D perhaps matches TRBD1 (5 bases). CDR1 is LNHDA and CDR2 is SQIVND in the germline V gene (reference sequence). This CDR3 region has 14 residues. V was trimmed by 5 bases and J by 1 base, leaving 11 bases between them.

This clone was seen just once. The rearrangement joins TRBV7-2 to TRBJ2-2, with 16 nucleotides matching TRBD2. CDR3 length: 16 residues. Germline V gene lookup returns CDR1 SGHTA and CDR2 FQGNSA. The V segment lost 3 bases and the J segment 5 bases; nucleotides outside the gene matches: 0. CDR3 protein: CASSLGLAGGTGELFF. The CDR3 DNA is TGTGCCAGCAGCTTGGGACTAGCGGGAGGGACCGGGGAGCTGTTTTTT.

The chain joins TRBV7-9 to TRBJ1-5; D remains ambiguous. Germline V gene data show CDR1 as SEHNR and CDR2 as FQNEAQ (reference sequence). V lost 1 base and J lost 2, with 18 bases in between. The CDR3 consists of 18 residues. For the CDR3, the DNA is TGTGCCAGCAGCTTAGGATGGGGTAATGGTTCAGGCAATCAGCCCCAGCATTTT. It specifies CASSLGWGNGSGNQPQHF. The entire variable domain, with the rest obtained from reference TRBV7-9 and TRBJ1-5, is as follows: DTGVSQNPRHKITKRGQNVTFRCDPISEHNRLYWYRQTLGQGPEFLTYFQNEAQLEKSRLLSDRFSAERPKGSFSTLEIQRTEQGDSAMYLCASSLGWGNGSGNQPQHFGDGTRLSIL.

CDR3 DNA: TGTGCCAGTAGTATAGCCCCCCGTGGACAGGACGAGCAGTACTTC. Amino acid sequence: CASSIAPRGQDEQYF. The chain joins TRBV19 to TRBJ2-7; 7 bases match TRBD1. The CDR3 consists of 15 residues. Trimming took 1 base from V and 5 from J; bases not matched to a gene: 8. CDR1 LNHDA and CDR2 SQIVND come from the germline V gene (reference sequence). The full variable domain, its missing parts supplied by reference TRBV19 and TRBJ2-7, is DGGITQSPKYLFRKEGQNVTLSCEQNLNHDAMYWYRQDPGQGLRLIYYSQIVNDFQKGDIAEGYSVSREKKESFPLTVTSAQKNPTAFYLCASSIAPRGQDEQYFGPGTRLTVT.

The V call is TRBV4-2, the J call TRBJ2-1; no clear D gene. Germline V gene sequence: CDR1 LGHNA, CDR2 YNFKEQ. The V and J ends lost 1 base and 3 bases respectively, with 16 bases between them. This CDR3 has 17 amino acids. Here the CDR3 DNA reads TGTGCCAGCAGCCAAGTCCTTGGTAAGATCAGCTACAATGAGCAGTTCTTC. The encoded protein is CASSQVLGKISYNEQFF.

This chain links TRBV6-5 with TRBJ1-1; D may be TRBD1 (6 bases). The V end lost 8 bases, the J end lost 0 bases, and 16 bases lay between the germline ends. The CDR3 covers 15 residues. CDR1 and CDR2 from the germline V gene are MNHEY and SVGAGI. Written as DNA, the CDR3 is TGTGCCAGCGAGAGCCTCGCAGGGGTGAACACTGAAGCTTTCTTT. It specifies CASESLAGVNTEAFF.

The chain uses TRBV19 and TRBJ2-7; maybe TRBD2 (5 bases). The CDR3 runs to 15 residues. Trimming pared 6 bases from V and 0 bases from J, leaving 15 bases between. Germline assignment: CDR1 LNHDA and CDR2 SQIVND (reference sequence). The CDR3 reads CASRNPGSHSYEQYF. For the CDR3, the DNA is TGTGCCAGTAGAAACCCGGGGTCCCACTCCTACGAGCAGTACTTC.

The CDR3 nucleotides read TGTGCCACCAGCAGAGATCCCGGGTCCTACACCGGGGAGCTGTTTTTT. It encodes CATSRDPGSYTGELFF. This rearrangement joins TRBV15 to TRBJ2-2; D call uncertain. The CDR3 spans 16 residues. Germline loops: CDR1 LNHNV, CDR2 YYDKDF (reference sequence). V was cut by 0 bases and J by 3 bases, with 11 bases left in between.

This chain joins TRBV11-2 and TRBJ2-3; D unclear. Per germline, CDR1 SGHAT and CDR2 FQNNGV. This CDR3 spans 14 amino acids. Between the trimmed V and J ends, which lost 3 bases and 6 bases, there was a span of 13 bases. The CDR3 region has the DNA TGTGCCAGCAGCTTGAGTCCTAGTTCGGATACGCAGTATTTT. Its protein is CASSLSPSSDTQYF.

The CDR3 DNA reads as TGTGCCAGCAGTGACCATGGGACTAGCCGCTACGAGCAGTACTTC. This translates into CASSDHGTSRYEQYF. J is TRBJ2-7 and V is TRBV2, with TRBD2 matching over 9 bases. V shed 3 bases, J shed 3 bases, and the junction held 6 bases outside the gene matches. The CDR3 is 15 residues long. CDR1 is SNHLY and CDR2 is FYNNEI in the germline V gene. Full variable domain (outside the CDR3, taken from reference TRBV2 and TRBJ2-7): EPEVTQTPSHQVTQMGQEVILRCVPISNHLYFYWYRQILGQKVEFLVSFYNNEISEKSEIFDDQFSVERPDGSNFTLKIRSTKLEDSAMYFCASSDHGTSRYEQYFGPGTRLTVT.

The chain uses TRBV3-1 (or the pseudogene TRBV3-2) and TRBJ2-2; possible D gene TRBD2, 6 bases. The CDR3 has 14 amino acids. Germline assignment: CDR1 LGHDT and CDR2 YNNKEL (reference sequence). Trimming stripped 0 bases from V and 5 bases from J, with 7 bases between. CDR3 sequence (DNA): TGTGCCAGCAGCCAAGACGCGGGGACCGGGGAGCTGTTTTTT. This sequence encodes CASSQDAGTGELFF.